The source of this T cell receptor beta chain is a study of beta chain features in type 1 diabetes. Sequencing targeted expressed TCRB transcripts, as all isolated RNA had been reverse transcribed. Clones were read by immunoSEQ multiplex PCR, and TCRdb kept only the in-frame ones, dropping some. The data show more than 300,000 clones, approximately 9.7% seen once. Points from the study as a whole: There was no resolution here of whether HLA type influences TCRB rearrangement. Across all four CD4+ subsets, people with type 1 diabetes showed modestly shorter TCRB CDR3s. Sampled from patients, naive, central memory and Treg TCRB repertoires appeared more similar than those sampled from healthy donors. Type 1 diabetes patients had fewer VDJ junction insertions and more deletions.

One heparinised blood draw averaging about 116 mL was given by each donor. The CDR3 covers 15 residues. Germline V lookup: CDR1 SGHRS, CDR2 YFSETQ. Trimming removed 3 bases from V and 1 base from J; junction bases left unmatched: 4. A note on this clone: Its antigen remains unknown.

This chain joins TRBV5-1 and TRBJ2-7, with 10 bases aligning to TRBD1. The clonotype comes from a man aged 30 to 45 with type 1 diabetes. What was sequenced was central memory CD4+ T cells from blood. Here the CDR3 reads CASSSGQGGSYEQYF. The CDR3 nucleotides are TGCGCCAGCAGCTCCGGACAGGGGGGGTCCTACGAGCAGTACTTC.